These T cell receptor beta chains were read from a single sample in a study of blood T cell repertoires in COVID-19. Method: immunoSEQ multiplex PCR; TCRdb's copy keeps in-frame clones and lacks some. The table shows roughly 140,000 clones, with approximately 78% occurring only once. Specimen: peripheral blood. These receptor sequences come from a woman older than 75 with acute or convalescent COVID-19. CDR3s include the opening cysteine and the closing phenylalanine or tryptophan. A D gene is named only where the DNA matches it firmly. Only part of the rows carry a size: once, few, many, or a class if the clone is expanded.

j_call	v_call	clone_size	d_call	cdr3_aa	cdr3_nt
TRBJ1-2	TRBV19	-	-	CASSMEARTVYGYTF	TGTGCCAGTAGTATGGAAGCCCGGACAGTCTATGGCTACACCTTC
TRBJ2-3	TRBV28	-	-	CASSLSPGLGGTTDTQYF	TGTGCCAGCAGTTTATCCCCCGGACTAGGGGGGACCACAGATACGCAGTATTTT
TRBJ2-7	TRBV28	-	TRBD2	CASSLRAGGFGEQYF	TGTGCCAGCAGTTTAAGAGCGGGAGGGTTCGGCGAGCAGTACTTC
TRBJ2-1	TRBV7-8	-	TRBD2	CASSSRRDGLASNEQFF	TGTGCCAGCAGCTCCCGCAGAGATGGACTAGCGTCCAATGAGCAGTTCTTC
TRBJ2-7	TRBV28	once	-	CASSLQYEQYF	TGTGCCAGCAGTTTACAGTACGAGCAGTACTTC
TRBJ2-5	TRBV10-3	-	-	CAMSAWSQETQYF	TGTGCCATGAGCGCTTGGTCTCAAGAGACCCAGTACTTC
TRBJ1-2	TRBV3-1/TRBV3-2	-	TRBD1	CASSFGQGGNGYTF	TGTGCCAGCAGCTTCGGACAGGGTGGGAATGGCTACACCTTC
TRBJ2-3	TRBV4-2	few	TRBD1	CASSQAGGHTDTQYF	TGTGCCAGCAGCCAAGCAGGGGGCCATACAGATACGCAGTATTTT
TRBJ1-3	TRBV30	once	-	CAWSPNSGNTIYF	TGTGCCTGGAGTCCTAACTCTGGAAACACCATATATTTT
TRBJ2-1	TRBV6-5	-	TRBD2	CAAQSNSGPGDEQFF	TGTGCCGCACAGAGTAATAGCGGGCCCGGGGATGAGCAGTTCTTC
TRBJ1-4	TRBV28	once	-	CASSLLVGPLLEKLFF	TGTGCCAGCAGTTTATTGGTTGGGCCCTTACTGGAAAAACTGTTTTTT
TRBJ1-3	TRBV4-2	-	-	CASSQDPGGNTIYF	TGTGCCAGCAGCCAAGACCCAGGTGGAAACACCATATATTTT
TRBJ2-1	TRBV7-8	once	-	CASSPTRVGNEQFF	TGTGCCAGCAGCCCAACCCGGGTCGGCAATGAGCAGTTCTTC
TRBJ1-1	TRBV28	-	TRBD1	CASPPSGDRGPEAFF	TGTGCCAGCCCCCCATCCGGGGACAGGGGGCCTGAAGCTTTCTTT
TRBJ2-1	TRBV10-1	-	TRBD1	CASSESPTGGYEQFF	TGCGCCAGCAGTGAGTCCCCTACAGGGGGCTATGAGCAGTTCTTC
TRBJ1-1	TRBV6-5	-	-	CASYRGRSTEAFF	TGTGCCAGCTACCGAGGGCGAAGCACTGAAGCTTTCTTT